This T cell receptor beta chain derives from a study of CD8 T cells in Susac syndrome. The CDR3 is 13 amino acids. The V gene's germline CDR1 is MGHDK and CDR2 SYGVNS. Trimming took 4 bases from V and 7 from J; bases not matched to a gene: 3. A quantity of about 0.45 to 1 ug RNA underwent reverse transcription using random hexamers. Via MiXCR, TCRdb re-called the immunoSEQ multiplex PCR reads, giving one row per CDR3 protein. Altogether about 200,000 distinct CDR3 sequences are present, 75% to 95% being singletons, with the ten largest covering 0.087%. The chain has TRBV25-1 and TRBJ1-2; 10 bases fit TRBD1. This clonotype originated in a human donor with Susac syndrome. The sample comprised CD4+ T cells from PBMCs. CDR3 in amino acids: CASSGDRGGGYTF. The CDR3 DNA follows: TGTGCCAGCAGTGGGGACAGGGGCGGTGGCTACACCTTC.